This T cell receptor beta chain was sequenced during a study of CD4 T cells in relation to SARS-CoV-2 and coronaviruses. Study in general: ViraFEST: approximately 10-day antigen culture of PBMCs, then TCR beta CDR3 sequencing. No peptide or an HIV-1 Nef peptide pool served as negative control.

Unexposed donor CD4+ T cells date from about 2011-2018, before the COVID-19 pandemic. CD4+ T cells were isolated from the cells after more than nine days of culture. As cell numbers allowed, unexposed-donor CD4+ T cells faced SARS-CoV-2 S/N and four cold-coronavirus spikes. This CDR3 spans 15 amino acids. CDR1 is MRHNA, CDR2 SNTAGT, per germline. After removal of 3 bases from V and 1 base from J, the junction contained 4 bases not matched to a gene. Details on this clone: No antigen is known for it.

Using immunoSEQ multiplex PCR, the repertoire was profiled, and TCRdb retains in-frame clones only, with some absent. Of approximately 20,000 clones in the sample, about 72% were seen once. Sequenced: CD4+ T cells from PBMCs, cultured in vitro. The genes are TRBV6-4 and TRBJ2-5; TRBD2 matches at 8 bases. This TCR was sampled from a human donor in good health. The CDR3, as DNA: TGTGCCAGCAGTGAATTAGCGGGAACCCAAGAGACCCAGTACTTC. Amino acids: CASSELAGTQETQYF.